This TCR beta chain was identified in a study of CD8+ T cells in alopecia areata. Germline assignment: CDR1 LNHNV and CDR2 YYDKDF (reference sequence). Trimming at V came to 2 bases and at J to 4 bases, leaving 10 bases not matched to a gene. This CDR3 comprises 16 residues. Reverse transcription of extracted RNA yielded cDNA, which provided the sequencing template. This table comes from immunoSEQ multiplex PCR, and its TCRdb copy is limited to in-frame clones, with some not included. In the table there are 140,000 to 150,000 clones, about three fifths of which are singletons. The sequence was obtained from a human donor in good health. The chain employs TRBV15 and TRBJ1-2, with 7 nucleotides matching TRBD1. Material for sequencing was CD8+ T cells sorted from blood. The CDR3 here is CATSRRQGRESYGYTF. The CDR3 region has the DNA TGTGCCACCAGCAGACGACAGGGTAGGGAAAGCTATGGCTACACCTTC.